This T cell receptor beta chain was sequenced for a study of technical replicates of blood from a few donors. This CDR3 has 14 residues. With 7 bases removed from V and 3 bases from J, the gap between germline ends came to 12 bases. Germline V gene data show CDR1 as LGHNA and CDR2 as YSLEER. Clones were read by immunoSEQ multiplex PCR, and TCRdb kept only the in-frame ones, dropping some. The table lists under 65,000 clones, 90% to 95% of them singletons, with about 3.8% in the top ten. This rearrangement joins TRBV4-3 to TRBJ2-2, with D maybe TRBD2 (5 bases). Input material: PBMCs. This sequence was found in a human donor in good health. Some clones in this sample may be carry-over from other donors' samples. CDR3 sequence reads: CASTRVAHTGELFF. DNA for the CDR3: TGCGCCAGCACCCGAGTAGCGCACACCGGGGAGCTGTTTTTT.